The 22 T cell receptor beta chains listed next were all sequenced from one sample in a study of shared clonotypes between healthy human individuals. The naive CD8 fraction comprised CD45RO-negative cells positively selected for CCR7 and excluded terminally differentiated effector memory CD45RA+ cells. Method: immunoSEQ multiplex PCR; TCRdb's copy keeps in-frame clones and lacks some. The repertoire holds about 680,000 clones, with about 92% as singletons. Material for sequencing was naive CD8+ T cells sorted from blood. These receptors came from a man aged 25 to 40 in good health.

The chain uses TRBV7-6 and TRBJ1-5; D call uncertain. The CDR3 covers 15 residues. The V end was cut by 8 bases, the J end by 0 bases, with 14 bases between. The germline gives CDR1 SGHVS, CDR2 FNYEAQ. CDR3 sequence reads: CASAAVMDSNQPQHF. The CDR3 DNA sequence: TGTGCCAGCGCCGCGGTGATGGATAGCAATCAGCCCCAGCATTTT.

On this clone itself: This same CDR3 is encoded by further DNA sequences in the sample. The rearrangement links TRBV10-2 to TRBJ2-7, with D uncertain. CDR3 size: 10 residues. Trimming left V 8 bases short and J 3 bases short, with 5 bases between. Germline lookup yields CDR1 WSHSY and CDR2 SAAADI. CDR3 sequence reads: CASGSYEQYF. The CDR3 bases are TGCGCCAGCGGTAGCTACGAGCAGTACTTC.

This clone was observed a few times. The V call is TRBV9, the J call TRBJ2-2; 11 nucleotides agree with TRBD2. Germline CDR1 SGDLS, CDR2 YYNGEE. The CDR3 has 17 residues. V trimming: 5 bases; J trimming: 8 bases; junction bases outside the gene matches: 14. In DNA form, the CDR3 reads TGTGCCAGCAGTCTTTCCTCTAGCGGGAGGAATGGGGGGGAGCTGTTTTTT. It specifies CASSLSSSGRNGGELFF.

The rearrangement uses TRBV2 and TRBJ2-2; D call uncertain. With 0 bases removed from V and 1 base from J, the gap between germline ends came to 6 bases. The CDR3 has 15 amino acids. Per the germline V gene, CDR1 is SNHLY and CDR2 is FYNNEI. The CDR3 DNA follows: TGTGCCAGCAGTGAAGCAGGCAAGAACACCGGGGAGCTGTTTTTT. Translation gives CASSEAGKNTGELFF.

The chain has TRBV29-1 and TRBJ2-5, with TRBD2 matching over 9 bases. The J call may be in error: the DNA end matches TRBJ2-7 better. CDR3 length equals 14 residues. Germline CDR1 reads SQVTM; CDR2 reads ANQGSEA. CDR3 in amino acids: CSANLAGGSYEQYF. The DNA of the CDR3 is TGCAGCGCTAACCTTGCGGGAGGGTCCTACGAGCAGTACTTC.

About this clone: Other DNA sequences in this sample translate to the same CDR3. The rearrangement joins TRBV6-6 to TRBJ2-1; D ambiguous. Per the germline V gene, CDR1 is MNHNY and CDR2 is SVGAGI (reference sequence). CDR3 length: 11 residues. Between the trimmed V and J ends, which lost 5 bases and 8 bases, there was a span of 7 bases. The CDR3 DNA reads as TGTGCCAGCAGTCGAGGCGATGAGCAGTTCTTC. It translates to CASSRGDEQFF.

The chain has TRBV6-5 and TRBJ2-2; TRBD2 matches 13 bases. The CDR3 loop spans 16 amino acids. CDR1 and CDR2 (germline): MNHEY, SVGAGI. V dropped 2 bases and J dropped 6; count of bases not matched to a gene: 3. CDR3: CASSYTGLAGAGELFF. In DNA, the CDR3 is TGTGCCAGCAGTTACACAGGACTAGCGGGAGCCGGGGAGCTGTTTTTT.

This chain links TRBV7-3 with TRBJ2-3; D is uncertain. The V end was cut by 5 bases, the J end by 0 bases, with 12 bases between. Germline lookup yields CDR1 SGHTA and CDR2 FQGTGA. CDR3 size: 15 residues. Here the CDR3 reads CASSIDGSSTDTQYF. The CDR3 DNA reads TGTGCCAGCAGCATCGACGGCAGCAGCACAGATACGCAGTATTTT.

This clone came up once. CDR3 nucleotide sequence: TGTGCCTGGAGCCCTGGAGGGGAGTCCACTGAAGCTTTCTTT. Translation: CAWSPGGESTEAFF. J is TRBJ1-1 and V is TRBV30; D might be TRBD1 (5 bases). V was cut by 3 bases and J by 4 bases, with 15 bases left in between. This CDR3 comprises 14 residues. Germline-derived CDR1 and CDR2 are GTSNPN and SVGIG (reference sequence).

The V gene is TRBV12-2, the J gene TRBJ2-2; TRBD2 is the table's D call and was not checked against the DNA. TRBV12-2 is labeled a pseudogene. The CDR3 runs 15 residues. CDR3 sequence: CASRPRLGSTGELFF. The CDR3 nucleotides read TGTGCAAGTCGCCCTCGACTAGGATCAACCGGGGAGCTGTTTTTT.

The CDR3 loop is CASSSWTGDSYEQYF. As DNA, the CDR3 is TGTGCCAGCAGCTCCTGGACAGGGGACTCCTACGAGCAGTACTTC. The chain carries TRBV11-2 and TRBJ2-7, with TRBD1 matching 9 bases. V was clipped by 4 bases and J by 0 bases; unmatched bases: 4. Germline V gives CDR1 SGHAT, CDR2 FQNNGV. This CDR3 contains 15 residues.

The chain uses TRBV10-3 and TRBJ1-2; possible D gene TRBD1, 6 bases. From germline, CDR1 is ENHRY and CDR2 SYGVKD. Trimming cost V 8 bases and J 3 bases, with 7 bases left between them. The CDR3 spans 11 residues. CDR3 DNA sequence: TGTGCCATCGAGGGGGACTATGGCTACACCTTC. Its translation: CAIEGDYGYTF.

The genes are TRBV28 and TRBJ2-1; 11 nucleotides match TRBD2. CDR1 and CDR2 (germline): MDHEN, SYDVKM. Trimming cost V 6 bases and J 7 bases; bases outside gene matches: 8. The CDR3 consists of 15 residues. CDR3 nucleotides: TGTGCCAGCAGCAGCGCTAGCGGGGGGCGGAATGAGCAGTTCTTC. Protein: CASSSASGGRNEQFF.

CDR3 in amino acids: CASSLRTGRDEQYF. In DNA, the CDR3 is TGTGCCAGCAGCCTACGGACAGGGCGGGACGAGCAGTACTTC. V gene TRBV7-2 combines with J gene TRBJ2-7; 8 bases match TRBD1. V lost 5 bases to trimming and J lost 5 bases; unmatched junction nucleotides: 8. The CDR3 runs to 14 residues. The germline V gene encodes CDR1 SGHTA and CDR2 FQGNSA.

The chain has TRBV15 and TRBJ2-4; maybe TRBD1 (5 bases). V lost 0 bases and J 7 bases, leaving 13 bases between the germline ends. The germline CDR1 and CDR2 sequences are LNHNV and YYDKDF (reference sequence). This CDR3 region has 15 residues. CDR3 nucleotides: TGTGCCACCAGCAGAGAGGGTGGACAAAGGAACATTCAGTACTTC. Amino acids: CATSREGGQRNIQYF.

The genes are TRBV2 and TRBJ2-1; TRBD2 matches at 10 bases. Trimming took 8 bases from V and 2 from J; bases not matched to a gene: 0. The CDR3 is 13 amino acids. Germline assignment: CDR1 SNHLY and CDR2 FYNNEI. The CDR3 DNA sequence: TGTGCCAGCGGGACTAGCGCCTACAATGAGCAGTTCTTC. It yields the protein CASGTSAYNEQFF.

J is TRBJ2-7 and V is TRBV29-1; D uncertain. V was clipped by 1 base and J by 2 bases, with 15 bases between them. CDR3 size: 15 residues. CDR1 SQVTM and CDR2 ANQGSEA come from the germline V gene. The DNA for the CDR3 is TGCAGCGTTGAAGTTCGAAAATACGGTACCTACGAGCAGTACTTC. This gives the protein CSVEVRKYGTYEQYF.

This chain links TRBV30 with TRBJ1-1; D is undetermined. Germline CDR1 and CDR2: GTSNPN and SVGIG (reference sequence). V gave up 2 bases and J gave up 6 bases, with 7 bases separating them. The CDR3 totals 11 residues. CDR3 DNA: TGTGCCTGGAGTCACGGACCTGAAGCTTTCTTT. It encodes CAWSHGPEAFF.

On this clone itself: The same CDR3 can be traced to other DNA sequences in this sample. The V call is TRBV27, the J call TRBJ2-7; 7 nucleotides align to TRBD1. V gave up 2 bases and J gave up 2 bases; unmatched junction bases: 3. Germline V gene data show CDR1 as MNHEY and CDR2 as SMNVEV (reference sequence). There are 14 residues in the CDR3. CDR3 bases: TGTGCCAGCAGTTTAACAGGGGTAACCTACGAGCAGTACTTC. This sequence encodes CASSLTGVTYEQYF.

The chain employs TRBV15 and TRBJ2-3; D ambiguous. Trimming left V 1 base short and J 5 bases short, with 4 bases between. CDR3 length equals 12 residues. Germline V gene data show CDR1 as LNHNV and CDR2 as YYDKDF (reference sequence). CDR3 region: CATSRVIDTQYF. CDR3 nucleotide sequence: TGTGCCACCAGCAGAGTAATAGATACGCAGTATTTT.

The rearrangement joins TRBV28 to TRBJ1-1; D not resolved. The V gene lost 3 bases and the J gene lost 1 base, with 18 bases spanning the gap. The germline V gene encodes CDR1 MDHEN and CDR2 SYDVKM. This CDR3 is 17 amino acids long. The CDR3: CASSFPLAGLENTEAFF. CDR3 coding DNA: TGTGCCAGCAGTTTTCCTCTGGCAGGCTTGGAGAACACTGAAGCTTTCTTT.

This chain joins TRBV18 and TRBJ1-1; D not certain. The V end lost 5 bases, the J end lost 4 bases, and 14 bases lay between the germline ends. This CDR3 comprises 14 residues. Germline CDR1 is KGHSH and CDR2 is LQKENI. The CDR3 reads CASSSSGEGTEAFF. In DNA, the CDR3 is TGTGCCAGCTCATCAAGCGGCGAAGGCACTGAAGCTTTCTTT.